This T cell receptor beta chain derives from a study of T cell changes during pregnancy in multiple sclerosis. Sequencing was performed with immunoSEQ multiplex PCR; in TCRdb, only in-frame clones are kept and a portion is missing. The profile shows about 100,000 clones, around 92% of them singletons. The germline gives CDR1 MNHEY, CDR2 SMNVEV (reference sequence). The CDR3 length is 14 residues. V lost 2 bases, J lost 3 bases, and 10 bases lay in between. The V gene is TRBV27, the J gene TRBJ1-1, with a tentative D call TRBD1 (5 bases). This sequence originates from a female donor with multiple sclerosis, enrolled in a pregnancy study. The sequenced sample was peripheral blood, obtained after pregnancy. The CDR3 bases are TGTGCCAGCAGTTTAGCAGGGAAGGACACTGAAGCTTTCTTT. Translating it yields CASSLAGKDTEAFF.